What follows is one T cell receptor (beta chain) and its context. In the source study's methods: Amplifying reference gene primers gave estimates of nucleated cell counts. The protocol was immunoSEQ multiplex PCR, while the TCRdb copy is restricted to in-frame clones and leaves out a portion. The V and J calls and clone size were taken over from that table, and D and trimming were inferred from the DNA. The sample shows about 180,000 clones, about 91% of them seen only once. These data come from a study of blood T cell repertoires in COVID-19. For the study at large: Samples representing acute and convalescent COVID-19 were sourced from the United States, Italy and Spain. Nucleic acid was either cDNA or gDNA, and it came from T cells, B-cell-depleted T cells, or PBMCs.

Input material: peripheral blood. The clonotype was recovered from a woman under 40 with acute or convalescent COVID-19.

The CDR3 DNA reads as TGTGCCAGCAGCTTAGATTTGGGCGAAGCTTTCTTT. Amino acids: CASSLDLGEAFF. The chain joins TRBV11-3 to TRBJ1-1; D is unresolved. From germline, CDR1 is SGHNT and CDR2 YENEEA. The CDR3 runs to 12 residues. V was pared by 0 bases and J by 8 bases, with 7 bases between. Full variable domain (remainder filled in from reference TRBV11-3 and TRBJ1-1): EAGVVQSPRYKIIEKKQPVAFWCNPISGHNTLYWYLQNLGQGPELLIRYENEEAVDDSQLPKDRFSAERLKGVDSTLKIQPAELGDSAVYLCASSLDLGEAFFGQGTRLTVV.